The 21 T cell receptor beta chains reported below all come from one sample, sequenced in a study of blood T cell repertoires in COVID-19. Clones were sequenced by immunoSEQ multiplex PCR, and TCRdb holds only the in-frame ones, with some missing. The repertoire holds 400,000 to 500,000 clones, with 88% as singletons. Material: PBMCs or T cells enriched from blood (not recorded which). The receptors were sampled from a woman aged 40 to 50 who had recovered from COVID-19.

The chain links TRBV27 to TRBJ2-7, with 8 nucleotides matching TRBD1. V was pared by 6 bases and J by 3 bases, with 13 bases of the junction left unmatched. CDR1 and CDR2 from the germline V gene are MNHEY and SMNVEV (reference sequence). The CDR3 runs to 16 residues. CDR3 nucleotides: TGTGCCAGCAGACAGAGGGGGACAGGCGGGGACTACGAGCAGTACTTC. Amino acid sequence: CASRQRGTGGDYEQYF.

The chain uses TRBV7-2 and TRBJ2-3; D is undetermined. Germline-derived CDR1 and CDR2 are SGHTA and FQGNSA. CDR3 length: 13 amino acids. V was trimmed by 7 bases and J by 2 bases, leaving 10 bases between them. This chain's CDR3 is CASTFLPTDTQYF. CDR3 nucleotide sequence: TGTGCCAGCACCTTCCTACCCACAGATACGCAGTATTTT. The entire variable domain, with the rest obtained from reference TRBV7-2 and TRBJ2-3, is as follows: GAGVSQSPSNKVTEKGKDVELRCDPISGHTALYWYRQSLGQGLEFLIYFQGNSAPDKSGLPSDRFSAERTGGSVSTLTIQRTQQEDSAVYLCASTFLPTDTQYFGPGTRLTVL.

The chain uses TRBV4-3 and TRBJ2-1, with 9 nucleotides matching TRBD2. This CDR3 is built from 15 residues. Germline V lookup: CDR1 LGHNA, CDR2 YSLEER. V shed 4 bases, J shed 2 bases, and the junction held 3 bases outside the gene matches. The CDR3 coding sequence is TGCGCCAGCAGCCCGGGACTAGCTCCCTACAATGAGCAGTTCTTC. Translated: CASSPGLAPYNEQFF.

The chain has TRBV11-2 and TRBJ1-2, with D possibly TRBD1 on 6 matching bases. Trimming removed 5 bases from V and 8 bases from J, with 15 bases in between. The germline V gene has CDR1 SGHAT and CDR2 FQNNGV. The CDR3 is 13 residues long. The DNA for the CDR3 is TGTGCCAGCAGCCCAAGAGGGGGTCACGGCTACACCTTC. Translated: CASSPRGGHGYTF. The variable domain in full, with the rest retrieved from reference TRBV11-2 and TRBJ1-2, is EAGVAQSPRYKIIEKRQSVAFWCNPISGHATLYWYQQILGQGPKLLIQFQNNGVVDDSQLPKDRFSAERLKGVDSTLKIQPAKLEDSAVYLCASSPRGGHGYTFGSGTRLTVV.

The gene calls are TRBV7-9 and TRBJ2-7, with TRBD2 matching 7 bases. CDR3 length: 15 amino acids. Germline V gene sequence: CDR1 SEHNR, CDR2 FQNEAQ (reference sequence). V shed 5 bases and J 0 bases; nucleotides not matched to a gene: 7. CDR3 sequence reads: CASSVKGGSSYEQYF. CDR3 DNA sequence: TGTGCCAGCAGCGTTAAGGGCGGGAGCTCCTACGAGCAGTACTTC.

V usage is TRBV9 and J usage is TRBJ1-1; a weak D match, TRBD1 (6 bases). Trimming removed 7 bases from V and 5 bases from J, with 15 bases in between. Germline V gene lookup returns CDR1 SGDLS and CDR2 YYNGEE. The length of the CDR3 is 13 residues. The DNA of the CDR3 is TGTGCCAGCGCAGGGGCCAGAGGGACTGAAGCTTTCTTT. Protein sequence: CASAGARGTEAFF.

This sequence joins TRBV16 and TRBJ1-2, with 9 nucleotides matching TRBD1. The germline V gene has CDR1 KGHSY and CDR2 FQNENV. The junction had 10 bases not matched to a gene; V was cut back by 2 bases and J by 6 bases. This CDR3 region has 16 residues. CDR3 protein: CASSQTPRDRENGYTF. The CDR3 DNA is TGTGCCAGCAGCCAAACCCCTAGGGACAGGGAGAATGGCTACACCTTC.

The rearrangement links TRBV19 to TRBJ1-1; D gene unclear. This CDR3 comprises 17 residues. CDR1 LNHDA and CDR2 SQIVND come from the germline V gene (reference sequence). V shed 3 bases and J shed 0 bases, with 17 bases lying between them. CDR3 bases: TGTGCCAGTAGTATTGAGGCAGCCGCAATTATGAACACTGAAGCTTTCTTT. Residues: CASSIEAAAIMNTEAFF. Full variable domain (rest looked up from reference TRBV19 and TRBJ1-1): DGGITQSPKYLFRKEGQNVTLSCEQNLNHDAMYWYRQDPGQGLRLIYYSQIVNDFQKGDIAEGYSVSREKKESFPLTVTSAQKNPTAFYLCASSIEAAAIMNTEAFFGQGTRLTVV.

This chain links TRBV19 with TRBJ1-3; possibly TRBD1 for D (5 bases). Trimming removed 2 bases from V and 4 bases from J, with 9 bases in between. The CDR3 spans 14 residues. Germline V CDR1 and CDR2: LNHDA, SQIVND (reference sequence). The CDR3 reads CASSIQGGGNTIYF. CDR3 bases: TGTGCCAGTAGTATACAGGGAGGAGGAAACACCATATATTTT.

This clone was picked up one time. The gene calls are TRBV6-1 and TRBJ2-3; D unclear. Trimming took off 0 bases at V and 6 bases at J, with 13 bases between the two ends. From germline, CDR1 is MNHNS and CDR2 SASEGT. The CDR3 consists of 15 residues. The CDR3, as DNA: TGTGCCAGCAGTGAAGCAGGTCTAGATACCGATACGCAGTATTTT. This encodes CASSEAGLDTDTQYF.

This clone was seen only once. V and J are TRBV28 and TRBJ1-5; 10 nucleotides agree with TRBD1. Trimming took 5 bases from V and 6 from J; bases not matched to a gene: 10. The CDR3 loop spans 16 amino acids. Germline CDR1 MDHEN, CDR2 SYDVKM. CDR3 sequence (DNA): TGTGCCAGCAGTCCAACGGGACAGGGGCCCGGTCAGCCCCAGCATTTT. It encodes CASSPTGQGPGQPQHF.

J is TRBJ2-5 and V is TRBV9, with 12 bases that match TRBD2. The CDR3 is 17 amino acids. Germline CDR1 and CDR2: SGDLS and YYNGEE. The J segment lost 4 bases and the V segment lost 4 bases, leaving 11 bases of the junction unmatched. CDR3 nucleotide sequence: TGTGCCAGCAGCCCGCGAGGTGGACTAGCGGGAACAGAGACCCAGTACTTC. Its protein is CASSPRGGLAGTETQYF.

The chain is built from TRBV30 and TRBJ1-1; tentatively, D is TRBD1 (6 bases). The CDR3 contains 16 residues. Trimming removed 1 base from V and 0 bases from J, with 15 bases in between. CDR1 is GTSNPN, CDR2 SVGIG, per germline (reference sequence). The CDR3 DNA sequence: TGTGCCTGGAGTGCCGAGACAGGAGACATGAACACTGAAGCTTTCTTT. Its translation is CAWSAETGDMNTEAFF.

The table lists this clone with a few counts. The rearrangement links TRBV7-9 to TRBJ2-2; maybe TRBD1 (6 bases). CDR3 size: 14 residues. Germline V CDR1 and CDR2: SEHNR, FQNEAQ (reference sequence). V lost 5 bases and J lost 3, with 10 bases in between. CDR3 sequence: CASSEQGYTGELFF. CDR3 DNA sequence: TGTGCCAGCAGCGAACAGGGTTACACCGGGGAGCTGTTTTTT.

On this clone itself: This specimen includes other DNA sequences encoding the same CDR3. This chain connects TRBV24-1 to TRBJ2-3, with 14 bases aligning to TRBD2. Germline loops: CDR1 KGHDR, CDR2 SFDVKD. The V gene end was trimmed by 3 bases and the J gene end by 4 bases; junction bases not matched to a gene: 2. The CDR3 is made up of 16 amino acids. CDR3 region: CATSDPGLAGADTQYF. CDR3 nucleotide sequence: TGTGCCACCAGTGATCCGGGACTAGCGGGAGCAGATACGCAGTATTTT.

The V gene is TRBV3-1 (or the pseudogene TRBV3-2), the J gene TRBJ1-2; D not certain. CDR1 is LGHDT, CDR2 YNNKEL, per germline (reference sequence). Trimming left V 4 bases short and J 4 bases short, with 13 bases between. The CDR3 spans 14 residues. CDR3 region: CASSPGSIFYGYTF. Here the CDR3 DNA reads TGTGCCAGCAGCCCGGGTTCGATATTCTATGGCTACACCTTC.

The chain combines TRBV5-1 with TRBJ1-6; TRBD1 agrees at 7 bases. V trimming: 5 bases; J trimming: 0 bases; junction bases outside the gene matches: 2. Germline CDR1 SGHRS, CDR2 YFSETQ. The CDR3 contains 15 residues. CDR3 loop: CASSTGDSYNSPLHF. The CDR3 DNA sequence: TGCGCCAGCAGTACAGGGGACTCCTATAATTCACCCCTCCACTTT. Complete variable domain (other parts from reference TRBV5-1 and TRBJ1-6): KAGVTQTPRYLIKTRGQQVTLSCSPISGHRSVSWYQQTPGQGLQFLFEYFSETQRNKGNFPGRFSGRQFSNSRSEMNVSTLELGDSALYLCASSTGDSYNSPLHFGNGTRLTVT.

The V and J genes are TRBV7-8 and TRBJ1-3; TRBD1 might be the D (6 bases). This CDR3 is 16 amino acids long. The germline V gene has CDR1 SGHVS and CDR2 FQNEAQ. The V and J ends lost 1 base and 0 bases respectively, with 10 bases between them. The CDR3 region has the DNA TGTGCCAGCAGCTTAGGGAAGGGGGACTCTGGAAACACCATATATTTT. Amino acid sequence: CASSLGKGDSGNTIYF. Full variable domain (missing parts from reference TRBV7-8 and TRBJ1-3): GAGVSQSPRYKVAKRGQDVALRCDPISGHVSLFWYQQALGQGPEFLTYFQNEAQLDKSGLPSDRFFAERPEGSVSTLKIQRTQQEDSAVYLCASSLGKGDSGNTIYFGEGSWLTVV.

This clone was seen a few times. The V gene is TRBV2, the J gene TRBJ1-2; 7 nucleotides match TRBD1. V lost 4 bases and J lost 4; bases outside the gene matches: 9. The CDR3 covers 15 residues. CDR1 SNHLY and CDR2 FYNNEI come from the germline V gene. Here the CDR3 reads CASSGGTGEPYGYTF. CDR3 coding DNA: TGTGCCAGCAGTGGAGGTACAGGGGAGCCCTATGGCTACACCTTC.

The chain is built from TRBV11-3 and TRBJ1-1; D gene unclear. V lost 5 bases and J lost 10, with 14 bases in between. The CDR3 extends over 12 amino acids. CDR1 SGHNT and CDR2 YENEEA come from the germline V gene. CDR3 protein: CASSPTAELAFF. The CDR3 nucleotides read TGTGCCAGCAGCCCCACCGCCGAACTAGCTTTCTTT. Filled out from reference TRBV11-3 and TRBJ1-1, the complete variable domain reads EAGVVQSPRYKIIEKKQPVAFWCNPISGHNTLYWYLQNLGQGPELLIRYENEEAVDDSQLPKDRFSAERLKGVDSTLKIQPAELGDSAVYLCASSPTAELAFFGQGTRLTVV.

This rearrangement joins TRBV2 to TRBJ1-2, with 11 positions matching TRBD1. With V trimmed by 7 bases and J by 3 bases, 4 bases remained unmatched. Germline CDR1 is SNHLY and CDR2 is FYNNEI. This CDR3 region has 14 residues. In nucleotides, the CDR3 is TGTGCCAGCATAAGGACAGGGGGCGACTATGGCTACACCTTC. Translated: CASIRTGGDYGYTF.